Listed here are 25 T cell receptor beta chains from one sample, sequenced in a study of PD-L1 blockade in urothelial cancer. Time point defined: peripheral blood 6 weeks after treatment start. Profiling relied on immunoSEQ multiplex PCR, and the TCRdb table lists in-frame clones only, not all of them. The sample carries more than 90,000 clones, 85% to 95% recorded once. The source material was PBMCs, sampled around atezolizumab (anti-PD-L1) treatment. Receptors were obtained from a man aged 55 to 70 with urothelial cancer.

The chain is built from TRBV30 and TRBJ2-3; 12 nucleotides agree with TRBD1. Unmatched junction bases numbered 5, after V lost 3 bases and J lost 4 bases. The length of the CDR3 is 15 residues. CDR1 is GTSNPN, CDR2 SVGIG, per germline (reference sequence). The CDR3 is CAWSAGQGAADTQYF. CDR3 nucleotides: TGTGCCTGGAGCGCGGGACAGGGGGCCGCAGATACGCAGTATTTT.

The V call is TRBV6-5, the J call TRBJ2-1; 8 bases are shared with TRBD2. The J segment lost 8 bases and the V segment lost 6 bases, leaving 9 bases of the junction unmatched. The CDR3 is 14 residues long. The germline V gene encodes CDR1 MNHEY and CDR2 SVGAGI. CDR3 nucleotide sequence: TGTGCCAGCAGGATAAAGCGGGAGCTTTATGAGCAGTTCTTC. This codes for CASRIKRELYEQFF.

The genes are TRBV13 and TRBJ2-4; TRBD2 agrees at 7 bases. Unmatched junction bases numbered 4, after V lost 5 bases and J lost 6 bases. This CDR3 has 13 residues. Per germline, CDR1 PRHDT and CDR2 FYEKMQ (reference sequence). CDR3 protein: CASSPGGGNIQYF. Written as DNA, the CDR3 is TGTGCCAGCAGCCCCGGCGGGGGAAACATTCAGTACTTC.

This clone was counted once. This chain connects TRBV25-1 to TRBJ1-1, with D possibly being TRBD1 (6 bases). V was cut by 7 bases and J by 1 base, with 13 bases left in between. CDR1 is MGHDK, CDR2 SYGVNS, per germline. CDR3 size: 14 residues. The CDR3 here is CASTRGGGNTEAFF. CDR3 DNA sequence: TGTGCCAGCACAAGAGGGGGGGGGAACACTGAAGCTTTCTTT.

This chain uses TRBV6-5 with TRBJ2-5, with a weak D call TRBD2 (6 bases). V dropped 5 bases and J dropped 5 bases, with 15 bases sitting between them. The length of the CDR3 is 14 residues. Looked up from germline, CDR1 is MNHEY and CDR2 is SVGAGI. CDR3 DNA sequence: TGTGCCAGCAGTACCTGGGACTCCCGGGAGACCCAGTACTTC. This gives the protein CASSTWDSRETQYF.

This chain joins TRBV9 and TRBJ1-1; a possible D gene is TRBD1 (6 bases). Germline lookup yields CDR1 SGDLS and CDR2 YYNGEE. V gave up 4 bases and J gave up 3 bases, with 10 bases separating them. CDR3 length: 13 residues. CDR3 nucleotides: TGTGCCAGCAGCAGACAGGAGGACACTGAAGCTTTCTTT. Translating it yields CASSRQEDTEAFF.

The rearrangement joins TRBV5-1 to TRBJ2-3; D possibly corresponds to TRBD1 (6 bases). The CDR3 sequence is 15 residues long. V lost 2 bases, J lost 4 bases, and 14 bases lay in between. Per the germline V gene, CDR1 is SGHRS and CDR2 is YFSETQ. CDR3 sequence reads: CASSFVGADADTQYF. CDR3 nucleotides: TGCGCCAGCAGCTTTGTGGGGGCGGACGCAGATACGCAGTATTTT.

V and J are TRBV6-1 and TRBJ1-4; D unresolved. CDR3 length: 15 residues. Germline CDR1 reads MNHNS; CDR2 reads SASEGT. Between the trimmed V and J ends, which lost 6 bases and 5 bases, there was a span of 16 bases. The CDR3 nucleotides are TGTGCCAGCAGATCCTCACCAGACTGGAATGAAAAACTGTTTTTT. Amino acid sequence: CASRSSPDWNEKLFF.

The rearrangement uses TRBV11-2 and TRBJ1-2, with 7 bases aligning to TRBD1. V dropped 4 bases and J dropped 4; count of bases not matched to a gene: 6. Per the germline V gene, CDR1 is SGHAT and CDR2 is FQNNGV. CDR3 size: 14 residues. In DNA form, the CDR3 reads TGTGCCAGCAGCTCCTTATCAGGGGGCTATGGCTACACCTTC. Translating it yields CASSSLSGGYGYTF.

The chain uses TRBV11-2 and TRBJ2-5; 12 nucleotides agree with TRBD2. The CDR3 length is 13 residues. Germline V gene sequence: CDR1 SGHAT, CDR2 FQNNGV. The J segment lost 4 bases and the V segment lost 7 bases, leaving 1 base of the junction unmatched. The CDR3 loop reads CASKTSGGETQYF. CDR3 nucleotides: TGTGCCAGCAAGACTAGCGGGGGAGAGACCCAGTACTTC.

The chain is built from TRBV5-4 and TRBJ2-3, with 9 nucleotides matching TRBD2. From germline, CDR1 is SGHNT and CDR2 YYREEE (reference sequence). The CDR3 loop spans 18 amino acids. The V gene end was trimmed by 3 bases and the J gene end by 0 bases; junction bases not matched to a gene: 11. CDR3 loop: CASSSGGSGGVSTDTQYF. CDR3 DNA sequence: TGTGCCAGCAGCTCCGGTGGTAGCGGGGGAGTTAGCACAGATACGCAGTATTTT. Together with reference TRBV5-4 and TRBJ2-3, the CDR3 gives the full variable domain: ETGVTQSPTHLIKTRGQQVTLRCSSQSGHNTVSWYQQALGQGPQFIFQYYREEENGRGNFPPRFSGLQFPNYSSELNVNALELDDSALYLCASSSGGSGGVSTDTQYFGPGTRLTVL.

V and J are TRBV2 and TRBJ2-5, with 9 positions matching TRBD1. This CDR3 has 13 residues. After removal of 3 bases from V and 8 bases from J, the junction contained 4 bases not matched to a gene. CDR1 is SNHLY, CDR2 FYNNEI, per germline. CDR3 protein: CASSDRDRVTQYF. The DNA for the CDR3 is TGTGCCAGCAGTGACCGGGACAGGGTTACCCAGTACTTC.

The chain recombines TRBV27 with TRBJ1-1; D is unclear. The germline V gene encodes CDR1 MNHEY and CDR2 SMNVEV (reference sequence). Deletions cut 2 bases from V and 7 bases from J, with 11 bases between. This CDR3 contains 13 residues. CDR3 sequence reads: CASSLTASLEAFF. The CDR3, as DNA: TGTGCCAGCAGTTTAACAGCCTCCCTTGAAGCTTTCTTT.

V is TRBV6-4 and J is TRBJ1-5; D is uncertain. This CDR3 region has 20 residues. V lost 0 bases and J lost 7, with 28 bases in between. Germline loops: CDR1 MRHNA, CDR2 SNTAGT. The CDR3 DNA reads TGTGCCAGCAGTGACTCCCAACTCCGGTCTTATCCGTCTATGCAACAGCCCCAGCATTTT. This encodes CASSDSQLRSYPSMQQPQHF.

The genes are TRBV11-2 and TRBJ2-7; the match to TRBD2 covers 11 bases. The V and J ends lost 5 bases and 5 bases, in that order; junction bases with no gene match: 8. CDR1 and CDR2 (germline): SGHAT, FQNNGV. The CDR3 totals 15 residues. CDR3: CASSAIAGGGNEQYF. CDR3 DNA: TGTGCCAGCAGCGCAATAGCGGGAGGGGGTAACGAGCAGTACTTC.

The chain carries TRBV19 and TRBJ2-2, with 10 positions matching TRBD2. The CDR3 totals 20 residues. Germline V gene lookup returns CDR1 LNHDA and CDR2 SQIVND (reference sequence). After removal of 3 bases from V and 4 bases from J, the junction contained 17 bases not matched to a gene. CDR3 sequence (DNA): TGTGCCAGTAGTATGGGGATGGGAGCGGGAGGGCCAGATGGCACCGGGGAGCTGTTTTTT. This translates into CASSMGMGAGGPDGTGELFF.

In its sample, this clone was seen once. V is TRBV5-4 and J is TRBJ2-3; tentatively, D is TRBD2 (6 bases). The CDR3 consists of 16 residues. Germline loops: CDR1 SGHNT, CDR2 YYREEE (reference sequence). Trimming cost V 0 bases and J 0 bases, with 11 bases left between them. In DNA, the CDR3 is TGTGCCAGCAGCTTGGGCGGGGCTTCTAGCACAGATACGCAGTATTTT. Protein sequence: CASSLGGASSTDTQYF.

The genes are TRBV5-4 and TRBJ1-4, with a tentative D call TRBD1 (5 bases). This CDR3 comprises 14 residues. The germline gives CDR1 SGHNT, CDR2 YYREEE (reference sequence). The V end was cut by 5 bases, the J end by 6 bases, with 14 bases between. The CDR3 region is CASRNTAGDEKLFF. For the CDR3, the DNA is TGTGCCAGCAGGAATACAGCGGGGGATGAAAAACTGTTTTTT.

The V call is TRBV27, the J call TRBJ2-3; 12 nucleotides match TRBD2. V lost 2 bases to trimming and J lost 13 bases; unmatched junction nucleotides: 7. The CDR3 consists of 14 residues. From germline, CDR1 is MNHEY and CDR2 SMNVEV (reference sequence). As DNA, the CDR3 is TGTGCCAGCAGTTTAGTACTAGCGGGAGGAGTAAAGTATTTT. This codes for CASSLVLAGGVKYF.

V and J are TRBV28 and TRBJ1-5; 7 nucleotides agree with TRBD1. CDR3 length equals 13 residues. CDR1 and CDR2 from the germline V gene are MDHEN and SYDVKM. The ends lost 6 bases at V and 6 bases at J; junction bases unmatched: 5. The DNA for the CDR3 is TGTGCCAGCAGAAGACAGGGTTTTCAGCCCCAGCATTTT. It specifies CASRRQGFQPQHF.

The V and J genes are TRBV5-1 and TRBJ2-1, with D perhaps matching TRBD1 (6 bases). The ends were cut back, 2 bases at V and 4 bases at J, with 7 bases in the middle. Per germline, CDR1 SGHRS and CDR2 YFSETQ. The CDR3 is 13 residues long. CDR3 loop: CASSLQGYNEQFF. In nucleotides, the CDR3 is TGCGCCAGCAGCTTACAGGGATACAATGAGCAGTTCTTC.

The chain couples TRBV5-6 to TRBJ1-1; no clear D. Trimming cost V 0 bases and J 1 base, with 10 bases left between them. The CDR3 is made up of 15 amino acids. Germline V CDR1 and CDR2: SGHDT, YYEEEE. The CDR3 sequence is CASSLGPRQNTEAFF. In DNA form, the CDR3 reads TGTGCCAGCAGCTTGGGGCCCAGACAGAACACTGAAGCTTTCTTT.

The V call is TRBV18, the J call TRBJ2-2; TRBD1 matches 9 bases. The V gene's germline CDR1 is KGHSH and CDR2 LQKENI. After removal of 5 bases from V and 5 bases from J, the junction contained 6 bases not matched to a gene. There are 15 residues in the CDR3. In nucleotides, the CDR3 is TGTGCCAGCTCATCGGGACAGGGTTTAACCGGGGAGCTGTTTTTT. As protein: CASSSGQGLTGELFF.

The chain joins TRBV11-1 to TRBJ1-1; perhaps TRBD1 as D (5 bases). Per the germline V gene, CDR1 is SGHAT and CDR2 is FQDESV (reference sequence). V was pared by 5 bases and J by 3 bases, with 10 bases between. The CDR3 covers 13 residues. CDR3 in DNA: TGTGCCAGCAGCCCGACAGTAGACACTGAAGCTTTCTTT. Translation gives CASSPTVDTEAFF. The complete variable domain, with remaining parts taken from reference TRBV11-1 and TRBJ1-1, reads EAEVAQSPRYKITEKSQAVAFWCDPISGHATLYWYRQILGQGPELLVQFQDESVVDDSQLPKDRFSAERLKGVDSTLKIQPAELGDSAMYLCASSPTVDTEAFFGQGTRLTVV.

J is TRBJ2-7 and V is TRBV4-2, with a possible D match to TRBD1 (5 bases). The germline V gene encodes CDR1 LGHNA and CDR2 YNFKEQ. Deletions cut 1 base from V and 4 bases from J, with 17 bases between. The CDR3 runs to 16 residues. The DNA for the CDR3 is TGTGCCAGCAGCCAAGTGCGCCAAGGGGAAAAATACGAGCAGTACTTC. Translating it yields CASSQVRQGEKYEQYF.